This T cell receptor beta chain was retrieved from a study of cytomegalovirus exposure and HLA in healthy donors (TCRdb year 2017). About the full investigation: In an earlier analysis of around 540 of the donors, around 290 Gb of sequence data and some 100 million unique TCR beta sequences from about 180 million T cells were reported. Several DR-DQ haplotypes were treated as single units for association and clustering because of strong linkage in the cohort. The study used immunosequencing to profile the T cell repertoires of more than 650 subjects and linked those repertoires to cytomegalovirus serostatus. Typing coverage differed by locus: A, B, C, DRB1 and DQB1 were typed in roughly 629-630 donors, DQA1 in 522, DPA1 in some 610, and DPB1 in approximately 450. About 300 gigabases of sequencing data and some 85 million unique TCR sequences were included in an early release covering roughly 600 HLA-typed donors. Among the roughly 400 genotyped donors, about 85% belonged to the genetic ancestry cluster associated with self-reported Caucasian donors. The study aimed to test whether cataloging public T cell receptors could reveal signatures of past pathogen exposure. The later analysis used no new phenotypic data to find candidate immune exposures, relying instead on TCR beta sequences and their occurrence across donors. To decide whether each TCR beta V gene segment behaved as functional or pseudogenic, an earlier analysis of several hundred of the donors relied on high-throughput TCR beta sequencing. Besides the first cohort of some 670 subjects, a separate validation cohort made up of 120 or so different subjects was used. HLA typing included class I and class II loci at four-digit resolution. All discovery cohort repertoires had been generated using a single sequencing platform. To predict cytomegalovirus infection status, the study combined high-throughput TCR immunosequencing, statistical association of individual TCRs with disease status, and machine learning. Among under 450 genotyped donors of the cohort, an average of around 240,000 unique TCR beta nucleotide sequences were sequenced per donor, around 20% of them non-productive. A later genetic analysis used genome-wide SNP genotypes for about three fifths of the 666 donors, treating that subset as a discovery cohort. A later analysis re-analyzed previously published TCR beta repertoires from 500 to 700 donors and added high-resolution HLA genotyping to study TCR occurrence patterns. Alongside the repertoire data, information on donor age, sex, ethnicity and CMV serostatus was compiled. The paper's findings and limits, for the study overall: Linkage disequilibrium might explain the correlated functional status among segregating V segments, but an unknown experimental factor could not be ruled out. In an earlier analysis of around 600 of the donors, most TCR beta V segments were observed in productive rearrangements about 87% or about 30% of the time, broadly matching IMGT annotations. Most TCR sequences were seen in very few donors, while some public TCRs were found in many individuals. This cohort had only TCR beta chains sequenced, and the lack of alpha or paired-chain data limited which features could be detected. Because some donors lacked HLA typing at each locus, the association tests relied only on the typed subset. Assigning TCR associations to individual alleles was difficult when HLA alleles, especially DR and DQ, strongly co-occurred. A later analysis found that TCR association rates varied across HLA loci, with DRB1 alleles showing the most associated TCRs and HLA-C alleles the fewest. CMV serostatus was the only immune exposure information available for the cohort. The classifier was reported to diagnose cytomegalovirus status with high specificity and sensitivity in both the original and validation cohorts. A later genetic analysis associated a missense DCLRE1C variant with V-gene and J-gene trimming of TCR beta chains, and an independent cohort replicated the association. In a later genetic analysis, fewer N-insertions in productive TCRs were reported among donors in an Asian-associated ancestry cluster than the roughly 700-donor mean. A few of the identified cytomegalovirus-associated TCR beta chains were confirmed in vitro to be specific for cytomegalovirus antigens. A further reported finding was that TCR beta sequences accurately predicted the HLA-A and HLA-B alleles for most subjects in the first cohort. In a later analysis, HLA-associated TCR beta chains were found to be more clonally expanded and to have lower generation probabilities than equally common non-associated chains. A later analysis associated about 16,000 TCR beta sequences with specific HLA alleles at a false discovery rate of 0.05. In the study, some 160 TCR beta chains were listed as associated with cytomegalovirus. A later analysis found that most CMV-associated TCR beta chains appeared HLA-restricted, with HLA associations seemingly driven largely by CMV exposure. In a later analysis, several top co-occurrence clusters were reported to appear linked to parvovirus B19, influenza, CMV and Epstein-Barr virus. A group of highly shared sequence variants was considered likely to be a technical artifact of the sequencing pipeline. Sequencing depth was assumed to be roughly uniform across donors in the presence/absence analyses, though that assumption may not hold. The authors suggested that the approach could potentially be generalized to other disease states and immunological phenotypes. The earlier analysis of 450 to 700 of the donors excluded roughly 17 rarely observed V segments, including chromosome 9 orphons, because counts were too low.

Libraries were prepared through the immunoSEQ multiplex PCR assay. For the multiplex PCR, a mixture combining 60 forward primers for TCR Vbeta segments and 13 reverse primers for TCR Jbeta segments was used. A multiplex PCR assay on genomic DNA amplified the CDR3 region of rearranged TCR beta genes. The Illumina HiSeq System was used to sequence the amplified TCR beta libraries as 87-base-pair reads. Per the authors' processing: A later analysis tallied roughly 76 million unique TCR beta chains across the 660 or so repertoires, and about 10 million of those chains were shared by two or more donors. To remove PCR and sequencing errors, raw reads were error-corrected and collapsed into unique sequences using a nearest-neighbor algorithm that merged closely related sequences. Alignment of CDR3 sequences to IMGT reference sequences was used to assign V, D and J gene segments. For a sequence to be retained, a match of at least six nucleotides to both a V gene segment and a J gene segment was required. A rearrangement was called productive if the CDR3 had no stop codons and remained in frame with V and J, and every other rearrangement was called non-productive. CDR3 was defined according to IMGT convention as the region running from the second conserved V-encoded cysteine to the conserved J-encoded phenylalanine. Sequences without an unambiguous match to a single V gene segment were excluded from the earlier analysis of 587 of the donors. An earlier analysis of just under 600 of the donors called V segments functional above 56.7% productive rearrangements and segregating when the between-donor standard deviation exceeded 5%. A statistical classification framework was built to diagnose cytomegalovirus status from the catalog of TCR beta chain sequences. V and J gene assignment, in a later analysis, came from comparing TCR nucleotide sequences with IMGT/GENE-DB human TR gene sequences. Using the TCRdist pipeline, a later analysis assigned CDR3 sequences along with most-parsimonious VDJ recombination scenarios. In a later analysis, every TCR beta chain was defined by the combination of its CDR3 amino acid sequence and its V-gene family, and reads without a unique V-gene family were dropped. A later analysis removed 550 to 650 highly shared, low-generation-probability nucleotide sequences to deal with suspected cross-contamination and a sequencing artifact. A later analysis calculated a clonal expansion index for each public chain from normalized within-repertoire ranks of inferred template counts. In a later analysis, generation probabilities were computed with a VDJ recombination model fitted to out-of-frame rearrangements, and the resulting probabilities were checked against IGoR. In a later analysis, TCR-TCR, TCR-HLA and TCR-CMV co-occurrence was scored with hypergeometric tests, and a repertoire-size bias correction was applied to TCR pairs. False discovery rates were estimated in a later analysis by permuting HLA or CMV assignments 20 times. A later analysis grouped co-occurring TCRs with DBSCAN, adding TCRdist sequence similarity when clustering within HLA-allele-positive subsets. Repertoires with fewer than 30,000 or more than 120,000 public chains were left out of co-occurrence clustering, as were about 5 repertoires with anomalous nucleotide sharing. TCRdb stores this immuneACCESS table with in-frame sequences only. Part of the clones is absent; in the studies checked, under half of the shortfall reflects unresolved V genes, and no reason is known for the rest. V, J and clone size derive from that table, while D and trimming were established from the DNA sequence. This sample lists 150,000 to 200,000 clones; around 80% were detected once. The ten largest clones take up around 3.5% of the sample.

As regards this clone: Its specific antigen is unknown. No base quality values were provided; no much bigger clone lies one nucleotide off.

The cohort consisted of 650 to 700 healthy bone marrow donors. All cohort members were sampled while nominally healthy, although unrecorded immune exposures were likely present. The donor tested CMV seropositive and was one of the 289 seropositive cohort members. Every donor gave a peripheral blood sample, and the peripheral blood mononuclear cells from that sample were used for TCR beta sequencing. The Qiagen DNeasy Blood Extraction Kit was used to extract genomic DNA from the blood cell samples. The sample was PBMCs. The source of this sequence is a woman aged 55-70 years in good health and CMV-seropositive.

CDR3 sequence: CASSYPTPDSKAFF. The DNA is as follows: TGTGCCAGCAGTTACCCGACACCGGACAGCAAAGCTTTCTTT. The V and J genes are TRBV6-5 and TRBJ1-1, and TRBD1 may be the D gene, going by 6 matching bases. CDR1 and CDR2 (MNHEY, SVGAGI) derive from the germline V gene. V is reduced by 2 bases and J by 9 bases, leaving a spacing of 16 bases between them. From the cysteine up to the phenylalanine, the CDR3 has a length of 14 residues. Only the CDR3 DNA stays, 42 bases, in frame from base 1.